This T cell receptor (beta chain) was recorded in a study of cytomegalovirus exposure and HLA in healthy donors. General study points: High specificity and sensitivity for cytomegalovirus status were reported for the classifier. Three chains linked to CMV were shown in vitro to be specific for CMV antigens.

This clone turned up a few times. The target antigen is unknown. The CDR3 is made up of 13 amino acids. Trimming left V 5 bases short and J 4 bases short, with 11 bases between. Germline loops: CDR1 SGHAT, CDR2 FQNNGV. A roughly 120-subject validation cohort, separate from the 666-subject first cohort, supplied the donors. The table came from immunoSEQ multiplex PCR; TCRdb's copy has only in-frame clones and leaves some out. The repertoire includes more than 300,000 clones, 86% of them detected once, and more than 0.8% sits in the top ten. This receptor was obtained from a woman aged 18-29 years in good health and CMV-seronegative. The chain has TRBV11-2 and TRBJ1-2; TRBD1 might be the D (5 bases). Source material: PBMCs. CDR3 DNA: TGTGCCAGCAGCGCCACAGGCCGCTATGGCTACACCTTC. Translation gives CASSATGRYGYTF.